These 26 T cell receptor beta chains came from one sample sequenced in a study of regulatory T cells in long-lasting Graves disease. Construction of TCR beta libraries relied on iRepertoire HTBI primers and on Arm-PCR targeting CDR3 regions. TCRdb processed the multiplex PCR reads anew with MiXCR; each CDR3 protein has one entry. The profile shows 600,000 to 800,000 distinct CDR3 sequences, 30% of them singletons. Noted time point: persistent/refractory GD, antithyroid drugs over 5 years with positive TRAb. Isolated PBMC RNA provided the starting material for the TCR library. Sample: peripheral blood mononuclear cells (PBMCs), taken when the disease was refractory, from a patient treated with antithyroid drugs. The receptor set was obtained from a female donor with Graves disease.

This clonotype has just a few counts. The genes are TRBV7-9 and TRBJ2-7; D is perhaps TRBD2 (6 bases). Trimming took 5 bases from V and 9 from J, leaving 20 bases between them. Germline assignment: CDR1 SEHNR and CDR2 FQNEAQ (reference sequence). The CDR3 is 14 amino acids. The DNA for the CDR3 is TGTGCCAGCAGCCGAGGGACTGACCCACGTGGGCAGTACTTC. Translating gives CASSRGTDPRGQYF.

This chain uses TRBV12-3 or TRBV12-4 with TRBJ2-5, with D perhaps assigned TRBD1 or TRBD2 (6 bases each). The V and J ends lost 3 bases and 4 bases respectively, with 12 bases between them. CDR3 size: 14 residues. The CDR3 region has the DNA TGTGCCAGCAGTTTTCGGGGGCCGAGAGAGACCCAGTACTTC. It specifies CASSFRGPRETQYF.

This clonotype was counted many times. The J gene is TRBJ1-5, the V gene TRBV7-8, with TRBD1 as a possible D gene (5 bases). The CDR3 loop spans 13 amino acids. Between the trimmed V and J ends, which lost 8 bases and 0 bases, there was a span of 8 bases. The germline V gene has CDR1 SGHVS and CDR2 FQNEAQ. The CDR3 region is CASGGDSNQPQHF. CDR3 sequence (DNA): TGTGCCAGCGGGGGAGATAGCAATCAGCCCCAGCATTTT.

The chain carries TRBV7-9 and TRBJ1-2; no reliable D call. Between the trimmed V and J ends, which lost 6 bases and 6 bases, there was a span of 11 bases. In germline, CDR1 is SEHNR, CDR2 FQNEAQ (reference sequence). The CDR3 sequence is 12 residues long. CDR3 bases: TGTGCCAGCAGAAACAGCCAGGATGGCTACACCTTC. This codes for CASRNSQDGYTF.

The J gene is TRBJ1-1, the V gene TRBV3-1, with D perhaps TRBD1 (5 bases). Germline-derived CDR1 and CDR2 are LGHDT and YNNKEL (reference sequence). V lost 5 bases to trimming and J lost 10 bases, with 14 bases between them. This CDR3 has 12 residues. In DNA form, the CDR3 reads TGTGCCAGCAGCGAGATTGGGGGGGGAGCTTTCTTT. As protein: CASSEIGGGAFF.

In this sample, this clonotype turned up a few times. The chain recombines TRBV6-1 with TRBJ1-2, with TRBD1 as a possible D gene (5 bases). V lost 0 bases to trimming and J lost 4 bases, with 12 bases between them. Looked up from germline, CDR1 is MNHNS and CDR2 is SASEGT. The CDR3 covers 15 residues. CDR3 nucleotide sequence: TGTGCCAGCAGTGAAGCAAAGGGGTTCCTCTATGGCTACACCTTC. This gives the protein CASSEAKGFLYGYTF.

The genes are TRBV6-1 and TRBJ1-5, with D hard to call. CDR1 is MNHNS, CDR2 SASEGT, per germline. Trimming cost V 4 bases and J 0 bases, with 10 bases left between them. The CDR3 has 15 amino acids. CDR3 bases: TGTGCCAGCAGTGCCCTCATCTATAGCAATCAGCCCCAGCATTTT. Encoded protein: CASSALIYSNQPQHF.

At least ten counts were recorded for this clonotype. The genes are TRBV2 and TRBJ1-1; D is ambiguous. The CDR3 is 12 amino acids. The V end was cut by 5 bases, the J end by 7 bases, with 11 bases between. Germline CDR1 reads SNHLY; CDR2 reads FYNNEI. The CDR3 sequence is CASSLGWNEAFF. The CDR3 nucleotides are TGTGCCAGCAGTCTTGGGTGGAATGAAGCTTTCTTT. The full variable domain, completed using reference TRBV2 and TRBJ1-1, is EPEVTQTPSHQVTQMGQEVILRCVPISNHLYFYWYRQILGQKVEFLVSFYNNEISEKSEIFDDQFSVERPDGSNFTLKIRSTKLEDSAMYFCASSLGWNEAFFGQGTRLTVV.

This clonotype was counted many times. The chain links TRBV28 to TRBJ2-7, with a weak D call TRBD2 (6 bases). The germline gives CDR1 MDHEN, CDR2 SYDVKM. The V and J ends lost 2 bases and 0 bases respectively, with 11 bases between them. The CDR3 extends over 15 amino acids. This chain's CDR3 is CASSLGIAVSYEQYF. The DNA of the CDR3 is TGTGCCAGCAGTTTAGGGATAGCGGTCTCCTACGAGCAGTACTTC.

This clonotype occurred many times. The chain links TRBV11-2 to TRBJ1-2, with no clear D. The V gene lost 5 bases and the J gene lost 3 bases, with 10 bases spanning the gap. The CDR3 contains 13 residues. Germline V gene sequence: CDR1 SGHAT, CDR2 FQNNGV. CDR3 protein: CASSMDAYYGYTF. The CDR3 bases are TGTGCCAGCAGCATGGACGCGTACTATGGCTACACCTTC.

This clonotype has at least ten counts. The chain combines TRBV2 with TRBJ2-7; weak D call: TRBD2 (5 bases). The CDR3 extends over 14 amino acids. V dropped 6 bases and J dropped 5 bases, with 17 bases sitting between them. The germline CDR1 and CDR2 sequences are SNHLY and FYNNEI. CDR3 DNA: TGTGCCAGCAGCCGTGGACTGGGAATAGACGAGCAGTACTTC. Translation gives CASSRGLGIDEQYF. Using reference TRBV2 and TRBJ2-7 for the parts outside the CDR3, the full variable domain is EPEVTQTPSHQVTQMGQEVILRCVPISNHLYFYWYRQILGQKVEFLVSFYNNEISEKSEIFDDQFSVERPDGSNFTLKIRSTKLEDSAMYFCASSRGLGIDEQYFGPGTRLTVT.

This clonotype was counted at least ten times. This rearrangement joins TRBV5-4 to TRBJ1-2; TRBD1 agrees at 12 bases. With V trimmed by 4 bases and J by 6 bases, 10 bases remained unmatched. CDR1 and CDR2 (germline): SGHNT, YYREEE (reference sequence). This CDR3 is built from 16 residues. The CDR3 DNA is TGTGCCAGCAGCCCCACCCGGGGACAGGGGGCGGATGGCTACACCTTC. This translates into CASSPTRGQGADGYTF. The full variable domain, in which reference TRBV5-4 and TRBJ1-2 provide the parts outside the CDR3, is ETGVTQSPTHLIKTRGQQVTLRCSSQSGHNTVSWYQQALGQGPQFIFQYYREEENGRGNFPPRFSGLQFPNYSSELNVNALELDDSALYLCASSPTRGQGADGYTFGSGTRLTVV.

In its sample, this clonotype was seen a few times. The chain couples TRBV29-1 to TRBJ1-1, with 12 bases identical to TRBD1. There are 13 residues in the CDR3. Germline values: CDR1 SQVTM, CDR2 ANQGSEA. V shed 6 bases and J 5 bases; nucleotides not matched to a gene: 4. The chain's CDR3 is CSVPGQGATEAFF. The CDR3 region has the DNA TGCAGCGTACCGGGACAGGGGGCGACTGAAGCTTTCTTT.

This clonotype was observed a few times. The rearrangement uses TRBV7-9 and TRBJ1-2; no reliable D call. This CDR3 is built from 14 residues. Trimming shortened V by 5 bases and J by 8 bases, and 18 bases separated the two germline ends. CDR1 is SEHNR, CDR2 FQNEAQ, per germline (reference sequence). This CDR3 reads CASSPVGQPKGYTF. As DNA, the CDR3 is TGTGCCAGCAGCCCCGTAGGGCAGCCCAAGGGCTACACCTTC.

This clonotype has a handful of counts. The chain has TRBV20-1 and TRBJ1-2; 8 nucleotides agree with TRBD1. This CDR3 is built from 13 residues. V lost 6 bases and J lost 5; bases outside the gene matches: 8. Germline V gene sequence: CDR1 DFQATT, CDR2 SNEGSKA (reference sequence). CDR3 region: CSAPPDRAYGYTF. DNA of the CDR3: TGCAGTGCCCCCCCGGACAGGGCGTATGGCTACACCTTC.

This clonotype was picked up a small number of times. The CDR3 sequence is CASGPASGTGEIPSYEQYF. The DNA for the CDR3 is TGTGCCAGCGGACCTGCCTCCGGGACAGGGGAAATCCCCTCCTACGAGCAGTACTTC. The V and J genes are TRBV28 and TRBJ2-7; TRBD1 matches 10 bases. The germline V gene encodes CDR1 MDHEN and CDR2 SYDVKM. The CDR3 contains 19 residues. Unmatched junction bases numbered 19, after V lost 8 bases and J lost 0 bases.

This clonotype was counted only a few times. The chain links TRBV7-9 to TRBJ1-1; D might be TRBD1 (5 bases). Germline lookup yields CDR1 SEHNR and CDR2 FQNEAQ (reference sequence). The CDR3 has 18 amino acids. V was pared by 5 bases and J by 3 bases, with 25 bases between. CDR3 region: CASSPPHLGTALDTEAFF. The DNA for the CDR3 is TGTGCCAGCAGCCCCCCCCATTTAGGGACCGCATTGGACACTGAAGCTTTCTTT.

The CDR3 DNA reads TGCGCCAGCAGTGAGTCGGGTAGTGGCGGGCTCTCTGGGGCCAACGTCCTGACTTTC. It translates to CASSESGSGGLSGANVLTF. The chain has TRBV10-2 and TRBJ2-6; TRBD2 is a possible D gene (5 bases). CDR1 and CDR2 from the germline V gene are WSHSY and SAAADI. V lost 0 bases and J lost 0, with 15 bases in between. The CDR3 contains 19 residues.

The chain joins TRBV5-1 to TRBJ1-4, with a tentative D call TRBD1 (5 bases). Trimming took 0 bases from V and 11 from J, leaving 20 bases between them. The CDR3 is made up of 16 amino acids. Germline CDR1 SGHRS, CDR2 YFSETQ. The DNA of the CDR3 is TGCGCCAGCAGCTTGGAAGGACACCTGGATAGGGAGAAACTGTTTTTT. Protein sequence: CASSLEGHLDREKLFF.

The V call is TRBV19, the J call TRBJ1-2; tentative D call: TRBD1 (5 bases). Germline loops: CDR1 LNHDA, CDR2 SQIVND (reference sequence). V dropped 3 bases and J dropped 3 bases, with 11 bases sitting between them. CDR3 length: 14 amino acids. The CDR3 is CASSIGAHDYGYTF. DNA of the CDR3: TGTGCCAGTAGTATTGGGGCGCATGACTATGGCTACACCTTC.

The chain uses TRBV19 and TRBJ1-1; the D gene is possibly TRBD1 (5 bases). V was pared by 3 bases and J by 10 bases, with 12 bases between. This CDR3 has 12 residues. Per the germline V gene, CDR1 is LNHDA and CDR2 is SQIVND (reference sequence). The CDR3 spells CASSIRDGGAFF. DNA for the CDR3: TGTGCCAGTAGTATCCGGGACGGCGGAGCTTTCTTT.

This clonotype has more than one count but fewer than ten. J is TRBJ1-2 and V is TRBV19; no firm D call. The V gene's germline CDR1 is LNHDA and CDR2 SQIVND (reference sequence). Trimming took off 7 bases at V and 0 bases at J, with 18 bases between the two ends. The CDR3 spans 16 residues. CDR3 in amino acids: CASNHWGAHANYGYTF. CDR3 nucleotide sequence: TGTGCCAGTAACCACTGGGGAGCCCACGCTAACTATGGCTACACCTTC.

The chain is built from TRBV29-1 and TRBJ1-1; TRBD1 matches at 8 bases. The germline gives CDR1 SQVTM, CDR2 ANQGSEA. The CDR3 totals 13 residues. V trimming: 7 bases; J trimming: 1 base; junction bases outside the gene matches: 5. CDR3 loop: CSAGQGANTEAFF. The CDR3 region has the DNA TGCAGCGCTGGACAGGGTGCGAACACTGAAGCTTTCTTT.

This clonotype has a handful of counts. The chain combines TRBV20-1 with TRBJ1-1; the D is unclear. The CDR3 has 13 amino acids. V dropped 0 bases and J dropped 4 bases, with 9 bases sitting between them. CDR1 and CDR2 (germline): DFQATT, SNEGSKA (reference sequence). CDR3 amino acids: CSARDRGLTEAFF. The CDR3 bases are TGCAGTGCTAGAGATCGGGGTCTCACTGAAGCTTTCTTT.

This clonotype has only a few counts. V gene TRBV4-2 combines with J gene TRBJ2-5; 7 nucleotides line up with TRBD1. This CDR3 contains 16 residues. Germline CDR1 reads LGHNA; CDR2 reads YNFKEQ. V trimming: 0 bases; J trimming: 8 bases; junction bases outside the gene matches: 12. CDR3 DNA sequence: TGTGCCAGCAGCCAAGATCTAGAGACAGGGCACGATACCCAGTACTTC. Protein product: CASSQDLETGHDTQYF.

V usage is TRBV3-1 and J usage is TRBJ2-5, with D unresolved. The germline gives CDR1 LGHDT, CDR2 YNNKEL (reference sequence). This CDR3 is 16 amino acids long. The V gene lost 2 bases and the J gene lost 0 bases, with 13 bases spanning the gap. The CDR3 coding sequence is TGTGCCAGCAGCCAACCGACGGCTCGGTACCAAGAGACCCAGTACTTC. Protein sequence: CASSQPTARYQETQYF.